The 11 T cell receptor beta chains below all came from one sample that was sequenced in a study of vaccination effects on CD4 cells after COVID-19. Using immunoSEQ multiplex PCR, the repertoire was profiled, and TCRdb retains in-frame clones only, with some absent. The table lists 70,000 to 85,000 clones, roughly three quarters of them singletons, with around 2.1% in the top ten. These receptors have no known antigen. After less than twelve days in culture, the CD4+ T cells were isolated. This sample comprised CD4+ T cells from PBMCs cultured without peptide, obtained before COVID-19 vaccination. These TCRs come from a human donor who received a COVID-19 vaccine.

This chain uses TRBV6-5 with TRBJ2-2; D unclear. The CDR3 has 14 residues. Germline V gene lookup returns CDR1 MNHEY and CDR2 SVGAGI. Trimming left V 7 bases short and J 2 bases short, with 11 bases between. The DNA for the CDR3 is TGTGCCAGCACCGCGACTCTAAACACCGGGGAGCTGTTTTTT. This gives the protein CASTATLNTGELFF.

The V gene is TRBV19, the J gene TRBJ1-5; tentatively, D is TRBD1 (5 bases). There are 13 residues in the CDR3. Trimming cost V 9 bases and J 0 bases, with 9 bases left between them. Germline-derived CDR1 and CDR2 are LNHDA and SQIVND (reference sequence). The CDR3 reads CASRDHSNQPQHF. For the CDR3, the DNA is TGTGCCAGCAGGGACCATAGCAATCAGCCCCAGCATTTT.

The chain joins TRBV19 to TRBJ2-3; tentatively, D is TRBD2 (6 bases). This CDR3 comprises 14 residues. V was trimmed by 10 bases and J by 0 bases, leaving 14 bases between them. Germline V gives CDR1 LNHDA, CDR2 SQIVND (reference sequence). The CDR3 DNA is TGTGCCACTAGGCGGGGAACTAGCACAGATACGCAGTATTTT. It encodes CATRRGTSTDTQYF. Combining the CDR3 with reference TRBV19 and TRBJ2-3 gives the whole variable domain DGGITQSPKYLFRKEGQNVTLSCEQNLNHDAMYWYRQDPGQGLRLIYYSQIVNDFQKGDIAEGYSVSREKKESFPLTVTSAQKNPTAFYLCATRRGTSTDTQYFGPGTRLTVL.

The J gene is TRBJ2-7, the V gene TRBV6-1, with unresolved D. Germline-derived CDR1 and CDR2 are MNHNS and SASEGT. Between the trimmed V and J ends, which lost 1 base and 7 bases, there was a span of 5 bases. The CDR3 has 11 residues. CDR3 bases: TGTGCCAGCAGTGAAGGGTGGGAGCAGTACGTC. Translated, it gives CASSEGWEQYV.

This clone has only a few counts. The rearrangement uses TRBV4-1 and TRBJ1-5, with TRBD1 as a possible D gene (5 bases). Trimming removed 0 bases from V and 5 bases from J, with 14 bases in between. CDR3 size: 16 residues. Germline V gene sequence: CDR1 MGHRA, CDR2 YSYEKL. The CDR3 sequence is CASSQDEGKMYQPQHF. The CDR3 coding sequence is TGCGCCAGCAGCCAAGATGAGGGGAAAATGTATCAGCCCCAGCATTTT.

The gene calls are TRBV4-1 and TRBJ1-1, with D possibly TRBD1 on 5 matching bases. In germline, CDR1 is MGHRA, CDR2 YSYEKL. With 0 bases removed from V and 4 bases from J, the gap between germline ends came to 15 bases. This CDR3 contains 16 residues. The DNA of the CDR3 is TGCGCCAGCAGCCAAGAAGGGACGCGGGCTGTCACTGAAGCTTTCTTT. This codes for CASSQEGTRAVTEAFF.

V is TRBV5-5 and J is TRBJ2-5; D is undetermined. Per germline, CDR1 SGHKS and CDR2 YYEKEE (reference sequence). The CDR3 is 14 amino acids. V dropped 6 bases and J dropped 0 bases, with 12 bases sitting between them. The CDR3 region is CASNFGPYQETQYF. The CDR3 DNA is TGTGCCAGCAACTTCGGGCCCTACCAAGAGACCCAGTACTTC.

The chain has TRBV21-1 and TRBJ1-1; TRBD1, the D gene given by the table, was not confirmed from the DNA. TRBV21-1 has pseudogene status. The CDR3 is made up of 15 amino acids. The CDR3 coding sequence is TGTGCCAGCAGCAGCCGGACAGGAGAGAGCACTGAAGCTTTCTTT. Amino acids: CASSSRTGESTEAFF.

This rearrangement joins TRBV5-1 to TRBJ2-3; no reliable D call. CDR1 SGHRS and CDR2 YFSETQ come from the germline V gene. The CDR3 sequence is 12 residues long. V lost 1 base to trimming and J lost 5 bases, with 5 bases between them. Here the CDR3 reads CASSLSGDTQYF. Here the CDR3 DNA reads TGCGCCAGCAGCTTGTCGGGAGATACGCAGTATTTT.

This clone came up a few times. The germline gene is not matched at one end of the junction; a read error may be the cause. The chain has TRBV24-1 and TRBJ2-5; possible D gene TRBD1, 5 bases. CDR1 and CDR2 from the germline V gene are KGHDR and SFDVKD. The CDR3 runs to 15 residues. The CDR3 DNA is TGTGCCACCAGTGATTCCAGGGAACGGAAAGAGACCCGGTACTTC. Its translation is CATSDSRERKETRYF.

This clone showed up just a few times. The V and J genes are TRBV12-5 and TRBJ1-4, with D unclear. The CDR3 loop spans 14 amino acids. Trimming stripped 3 bases from V and 1 base from J, with 6 bases between. Germline CDR1 LGHNT, CDR2 FRNRAP. CDR3: CASGLGITNEKLFF. As DNA, the CDR3 is TGTGCTAGTGGTTTAGGGATAACTAATGAAAAACTGTTTTTT.